A single TCR beta chain is shown here with its context. What it binds is not known. This CDR3 contains 13 residues. Trimming pared 1 base from V and 6 bases from J, leaving 9 bases between. Germline CDR1 and CDR2: LGHNA and YSLEER. Data came from immunoSEQ multiplex PCR; TCRdb stores just in-frame clones and leaves some out. The data contain 200,000 to 250,000 clones, 60% to 70% of them singletons. This sample stems from a study of shared clonotypes between healthy human individuals. Overall study results and limits: Since donors were few, the genetic and exposure-history diversity represented was limited.

Input material: memory CD4+ T cells sorted from blood. As for subset: CD45RA-negative fraction. The TCR comes from a man in his thirties or forties in good health. The rearrangement links TRBV4-3 to TRBJ2-5, with D possibly TRBD1 on 6 matching bases. The CDR3 coding sequence is TGCGCCAGCAGCCAAGCACAGGGACAGACCCAGTACTTC. Its translation: CASSQAQGQTQYF.